The rows below give T cell receptor beta chains drawn from one sample of a study of blood T cell repertoires in COVID-19. Only in-frame clones appear in the TCRdb table, and some are missing; sequencing was by immunoSEQ multiplex PCR. The sample shows about 130,000 clones, roughly 90% of them seen only once. The sequencing sample was made of peripheral blood. The receptors here all came from a man in his fifties or sixties with COVID-19, enrolled during active disease. Each CDR3 is given with its conserved first and last residue. D genes are given only for firm matches. Rows may omit the clone size; those that give it use once, few, many or a size class.

cdr3_aa	cdr3_nt	d_call	clone_size	v_call	j_call
CASSYSMDREETQYF	TGTGCCAGCAGTTACTCGATGGACAGAGAAGAGACCCAGTACTTC	-	-	TRBV6-5	TRBJ2-5
CASSLAGGLETQYF	TGCGCCAGCAGCTTGGCTGGCGGTTTAGAGACCCAGTACTTC	-	-	TRBV5-1	TRBJ2-5
CASSFQGSGNSPLHF	TGTGCCAGCAGTTTCCAAGGCTCGGGTAATTCACCCCTCCACTTT	-	-	TRBV27	TRBJ1-6
CASSQEGAGTHQPQHF	TGTGCCAGCAGCCAAGAGGGTGCAGGTACACATCAGCCCCAGCATTTT	-	-	TRBV4-2	TRBJ1-5
CASSLHRGDGYTF	TGTGCCAGCAGTCTCCACAGGGGGGATGGCTACACCTTC	TRBD1	-	TRBV12-3/TRBV12-4	TRBJ1-2
CASSQGGRGQSETNEKLFF	TGTGCCAGCAGCCAAGGGGGCAGGGGGCAGAGTGAAACTAATGAAAAACTGTTTTTT	TRBD1	-	TRBV3-1/TRBV3-2	TRBJ1-4
CASSLAPFGGGTEAFF	TGTGCCAGCAGCTTGGCCCCGTTCGGGGGGGGCACTGAAGCTTTCTTT	-	-	TRBV7-2	TRBJ1-1
CAWSRWSGPQGNEQFF	TGTGCCTGGAGTAGATGGTCCGGACCCCAGGGCAATGAGCAGTTCTTC	-	-	TRBV30	TRBJ2-1
CASSLEPGGNQPQHF	TGCGCCAGCAGCTTGGAACCAGGGGGCAATCAGCCCCAGCATTTT	-	-	TRBV5-1	TRBJ1-5
CASSQVAGVGYEQYF	TGTGCCAGCAGCCAAGTAGCGGGAGTAGGTTACGAGCAGTACTTC	TRBD2	-	TRBV3-1/TRBV3-2	TRBJ2-7
CASSRDRVGYEQYF	TGTGCCAGCAGCCGAGACAGGGTCGGCTACGAGCAGTACTTC	TRBD1	-	TRBV6-2/TRBV6-3	TRBJ2-7
CASSHGRETQYF	TGTGCCAGCAGCCACGGTCGGGAGACCCAGTACTTC	-	-	TRBV3-1/TRBV3-2	TRBJ2-5
CASSSMTGNGETQYF	TGTGCCAGCAGCTCAATGACAGGGAATGGCGAGACCCAGTACTTC	TRBD1	once	TRBV7-8	TRBJ2-5
CASSPWDSANEKLFF	TGTGCCAGCAGCCCTTGGGACAGCGCTAATGAAAAACTGTTTTTT	TRBD1	-	TRBV27	TRBJ1-4
CASSQDVGYEETQYF	TGTGCCAGCAGCCAAGATGTCGGGTACGAAGAGACCCAGTACTTC	-	-	TRBV3-1/TRBV3-2	TRBJ2-5
CASSASYEQYF	TGTGCCAGCAGCGCGTCCTACGAGCAGTACTTC	-	-	TRBV7-2	TRBJ2-7
CASSTKGDTSYEQYF	TGTGCCAGTAGCACAAAGGGGGACACCAGCTACGAGCAGTACTTC	-	-	TRBV19	TRBJ2-7
CASSQSFAGNQPQHF	TGTGCCAGCAGCCAATCTTTCGCAGGGAATCAGCCCCAGCATTTT	-	-	TRBV16	TRBJ1-5
CASKGALGGDTQYF	TGTGCCAGCAAAGGGGCCCTGGGCGGAGATACGCAGTATTTT	-	-	TRBV27	TRBJ2-3
CASRRTGAYGYTF	TGTGCCAGCAGACGGACAGGAGCCTATGGCTACACCTTC	TRBD1	-	TRBV28	TRBJ1-2
CASSFRGNSPLHF	TGTGCCAGCAGTTTTCGGGGAAATTCACCCCTCCACTTT	-	-	TRBV27	TRBJ1-6
CASRGGGYGYTF	TGTGCCAGTAGGGGGGGAGGCTATGGCTACACCTTC	-	-	TRBV19	TRBJ1-2
CASSLGLYGEEQYF	TGTGCCAGCAGCTTAGGGCTCTACGGGGAAGAGCAGTACTTC	-	-	TRBV7-9	TRBJ2-7
CASSPIEKLDINTGELFF	TGTGCCAGCTCACCCATAGAGAAACTAGATATTAACACCGGGGAGCTGTTTTTT	-	-	TRBV18	TRBJ2-2
CASSPKDRGYSPLHF	TGTGCCAGCAGCCCAAAGGACAGGGGTTATTCACCCCTTCACTTT	TRBD1	-	TRBV9	TRBJ1-6
CASSLLAGGKDEQFF	TGCGCCAGCAGCCTTCTAGCGGGGGGGAAAGATGAGCAGTTCTTC	TRBD2	-	TRBV5-1	TRBJ2-1
CSASPPDRGSPYEQYF	TGCAGTGCTAGTCCCCCAGACAGGGGGAGTCCCTACGAGCAGTACTTC	TRBD1	-	TRBV20-1	TRBJ2-7
CASSVTAGETYEQYF	TGTGCCAGCAGCGTCACGGCGGGGGAAACCTACGAGCAGTACTTC	TRBD2	once	TRBV5-4	TRBJ2-7
CAWSPTVTEAFF	TGTGCCTGGTCCCCGACAGTTACTGAAGCTTTCTTT	-	-	TRBV30	TRBJ1-1
CATSDRNTGELFF	TGTGCCACCAGTGACAGGAACACCGGGGAGCTGTTTTTT	-	-	TRBV24-1	TRBJ2-2
CASSASGTSMYEQYF	TGTGCCAGCAGCGCATCCGGGACTAGCATGTACGAGCAGTACTTC	TRBD2	-	TRBV9	TRBJ2-7
CATSRGTTGGNQPQHF	TGTGCCACCAGCAGAGGAACGACAGGGGGCAATCAGCCCCAGCATTTT	TRBD1	-	TRBV15	TRBJ1-5
CASSPYNQPQHF	TGTGCCAGCAGTCCCTATAATCAGCCCCAGCATTTT	-	once	TRBV12-3/TRBV12-4	TRBJ1-5
CASSYPATGDTEAFF	TGTGCCAGCAGCTATCCAGCGACAGGAGACACTGAAGCTTTCTTT	-	-	TRBV7-9	TRBJ1-1
CASSRLTGSDEQYF	TGTGCCAGTAGTAGGTTGACAGGGTCCGACGAGCAGTACTTC	TRBD1	-	TRBV19	TRBJ2-7
CATAETGVDEKLFF	TGTGCCACCGCCGAGACGGGAGTTGATGAAAAACTGTTTTTT	-	-	TRBV19	TRBJ1-4
CASSADRVEQYF	TGTGCCAGCTCAGCGGACAGGGTCGAGCAGTACTTC	TRBD1	-	TRBV18	TRBJ2-7
CASSRQSHQETQYF	TGTGCCAGCAGTCGACAGTCCCACCAAGAGACCCAGTACTTC	-	-	TRBV6-5	TRBJ2-5
CASSLDRATNTEAFF	TGCGCCAGCAGCCTAGACAGGGCGACGAACACTGAAGCTTTCTTT	TRBD1	-	TRBV4-1	TRBJ1-1
CASSRRTAGGSLEQYF	TGTGCCAGCAGTCGAAGAACCGCAGGGGGCTCTCTCGAGCAGTACTTC	TRBD1	-	TRBV6-6	TRBJ2-7
CASRGLGDTQYF	TGTGCCAGCAGGGGGCTTGGAGATACGCAGTATTTT	TRBD1	-	TRBV19	TRBJ2-3
CASSQIHSGNTIYF	TGTGCCAGCAGCCAGATACACTCTGGAAACACCATATATTTT	-	once	TRBV16	TRBJ1-3
CASSVGVEAEAFF	TGTGCCAGCAGTGTCGGGGTGGAGGCAGAAGCTTTCTTT	-	-	TRBV2	TRBJ1-1
CASSILTREQFF	TGTGCCAGTAGTATATTAACCAGGGAGCAGTTCTTC	-	-	TRBV19	TRBJ2-1
CASSTTAAEVQYF	TGTGCCAGCAGCACAACAGCGGCAGAAGTCCAGTACTTC	-	once	TRBV27	TRBJ2-5
CASSLRDSANYGYTF	TGTGCCAGCAGCCTCCGGGACAGTGCTAACTATGGCTACACCTTC	TRBD1	-	TRBV3-1/TRBV3-2	TRBJ1-2
CASTQGGQHAYEQYF	TGTGCCAGTACCCAGGGCGGTCAGCATGCCTACGAGCAGTACTTC	-	-	TRBV19	TRBJ2-7
CASSSGQGESYYGYTF	TGCGCCAGCAGCTCCGGACAGGGGGAGAGTTACTATGGCTACACCTTC	TRBD1	-	TRBV5-1	TRBJ1-2
CASREGNQPQHF	TGTGCCAGCAGGGAGGGCAATCAGCCCCAGCATTTT	-	-	TRBV28	TRBJ1-5
CASSPPGREKLFF	TGTGCCAGCTCACCACCTGGGAGGGAAAAACTGTTTTTT	-	-	TRBV18	TRBJ1-4
CSVGAGSDTEAFF	TGCAGCGTTGGAGCGGGCTCGGACACTGAAGCTTTCTTT	-	-	TRBV29-1	TRBJ1-1